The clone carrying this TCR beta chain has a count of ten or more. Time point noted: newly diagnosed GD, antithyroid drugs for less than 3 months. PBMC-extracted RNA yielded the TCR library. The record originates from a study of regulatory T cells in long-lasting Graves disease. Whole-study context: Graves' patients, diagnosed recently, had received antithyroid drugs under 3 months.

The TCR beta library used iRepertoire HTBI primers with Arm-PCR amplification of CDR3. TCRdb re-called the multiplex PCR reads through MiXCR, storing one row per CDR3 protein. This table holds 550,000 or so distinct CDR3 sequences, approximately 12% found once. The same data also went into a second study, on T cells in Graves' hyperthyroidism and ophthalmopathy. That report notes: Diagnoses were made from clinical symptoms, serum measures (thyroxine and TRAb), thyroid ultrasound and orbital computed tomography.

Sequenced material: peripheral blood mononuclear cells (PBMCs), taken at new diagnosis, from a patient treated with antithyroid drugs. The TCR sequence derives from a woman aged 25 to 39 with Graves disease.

This CDR3 reads CASSRGTSGDYEQYF. The DNA of the CDR3 is TGTGCCAGCAGCCGCGGGACTAGCGGGGACTACGAGCAGTACTTC. The V gene is TRBV28, the J gene TRBJ2-7; 13 bases fit TRBD2. This CDR3 region has 15 residues. Trimming at V came to 6 bases and at J to 3 bases, leaving 5 bases not matched to a gene. Germline V CDR1 and CDR2: MDHEN, SYDVKM.